This T cell receptor (beta chain) was retrieved from a study of control samples from healthy donors and cancer patients. The data were produced by immunoSEQ multiplex PCR, yet TCRdb's version contains in-frame clones alone and is incomplete. The sample has 150,000 to 200,000 clones, 85% to 95% seen once. The V and J ends lost 0 bases and 0 bases respectively, with 3 bases between them. From germline, CDR1 is ENHRY and CDR2 SYGVKD. This CDR3 contains 13 residues. This chain joins TRBV10-3 and TRBJ2-7; D is undetermined. Sequences were obtained from blood. The clonotype was recovered from a man aged 18 to 35 in good health. The CDR3 DNA reads TGTGCCATCAGTGAGTCCCTCTCCTACGAGCAGTACTTC. Translation gives CAISESLSYEQYF.